The 30 T cell receptor beta chains below were found in one sample sequenced in a study of T cells expressing NK-cell markers. TCRdb re-called the 5' RACE reads and shows each CDR3 protein once, DNA omitted. This table holds 500,000 or so distinct CDR3 sequences. Sequenced input: blood T cells: a sorted CD56 or NKG2C T cell subset, CD4+ or CD8+ T cells, or bulk PBMC T cells (not recorded which). Receptors were obtained from a man younger than 35 in good health.

This chain's CDR3 is CASSHRILNYGYTF. This sequence joins TRBV4-1 and TRBJ1-2. Per germline, CDR1 MGHRA and CDR2 YSYEKL. The CDR3 consists of 14 residues.

The chain recombines TRBV20-1 with TRBJ2-5. CDR3 length equals 12 residues. Germline lookup yields CDR1 DFQATT and CDR2 SNEGSKA (reference sequence). CDR3 loop: CSAVFVQETQYF.

The genes are TRBV12-3 or TRBV12-4 and TRBJ2-4. The CDR3 extends over 11 amino acids. CDR3 sequence reads: CASSSGSWRYF.

The CDR3 sequence: CASSLRWNTGELFF. This rearrangement joins TRBV5-6 to TRBJ2-2. The germline V gene has CDR1 SGHDT and CDR2 YYEEEE. The CDR3 covers 14 residues. The whole variable domain, remainder taken from reference TRBV5-6 and TRBJ2-2, is DAGVTQSPTHLIKTRGQQVTLRCSPKSGHDTVSWYQQALGQGPQFIFQYYEEEERQRGNFPDRFSGHQFPNYSSELNVNALLLGDSALYLCASSLRWNTGELFFGEGSRLTVL.

The CDR3 loop reads CASSSEDRKETQYF. The chain joins TRBV12-3 or TRBV12-4 to TRBJ2-5; TCRdb returns TRBD1, unconfirmable since there is no DNA. The CDR3 length is 14 residues.

The chain joins TRBV6-5 to TRBJ2-2. The CDR3 is made up of 16 amino acids. The germline gives CDR1 MNHEY, CDR2 SVGAGI. Here the CDR3 reads CASSYLGSANTGELFF.

The genes are TRBV6-1 and TRBJ2-2. Germline values: CDR1 MNHNS, CDR2 SASEGT. There are 17 residues in the CDR3. CDR3: CASSEVRSVFERGELFF.

This chain joins TRBV21-1 and TRBJ2-3; no DNA is available, so the TRBD1 call from TCRdb remains unchecked. TRBV21-1 represents a pseudogene. CDR3 length: 14 amino acids. The CDR3 reads CASSKGRGGHGQYF.

The V call is TRBV15, the J call TRBJ1-6; lacking DNA, the TRBD1 call made by TCRdb goes unchecked. Germline values: CDR1 LNHNV, CDR2 YYDKDF (reference sequence). CDR3 length: 17 residues. The CDR3 region is CATSRDLGTRRGSPLHF.

The chain recombines TRBV12-5 with TRBJ1-5; TCRdb's D call, TRBD1, is unchecked because there is no DNA. The length of the CDR3 is 14 residues. Germline V gives CDR1 LGHNT, CDR2 FRNRAP. The CDR3 sequence is CASGPDGGGQPQHF.

V and J are TRBV20-1 and TRBJ1-6. The CDR3 runs 14 residues. Germline V lookup: CDR1 DFQATT, CDR2 SNEGSKA (reference sequence). The CDR3 reads CSASKEGPNSPLHF.

This chain links TRBV14 with TRBJ2-3; TCRdb returns TRBD2, unconfirmable since there is no DNA. The germline V gene has CDR1 SGHDN and CDR2 FVKESK. This CDR3 spans 15 amino acids. CDR3 in amino acids: CASSQLAGAGDTQYF.

The J gene is TRBJ2-1, the V gene TRBV12-3 or TRBV12-4; the D call of TRBD2 rests on TCRdb alone, since no DNA is present to check it. The CDR3 is 18 amino acids. The CDR3 reads CASRPLRGGAEGYNEQFF.

J is TRBJ2-1 and V is TRBV4-3; TCRdb's D gene call, TRBD2, goes unchecked for lack of DNA. The CDR3 loop spans 15 amino acids. CDR1 and CDR2 (germline): LGHNA, YSLEER. CDR3 in amino acids: CASSLTSGSMDEQFF.

The J gene is TRBJ1-4, the V gene TRBV28; TCRdb's D call, TRBD1, is unchecked because there is no DNA. Germline CDR1 is MDHEN and CDR2 is SYDVKM. This CDR3 spans 15 amino acids. The CDR3 loop reads CASSFFGTGNEKLFF. Variable domain in full (rest from reference TRBV28 and TRBJ1-4): DVKVTQSSRYLVKRTGEKVFLECVQDMDHENMFWYRQDPGLGLRLIYFSYDVKMKEKGDIPEGYSVSREKKERFSLILESASTNQTSMYLCASSFFGTGNEKLFFGSGTQLSVL.

The CDR3 region is CASRQHEYQETQYF. The rearrangement joins TRBV2 to TRBJ2-5. The CDR3 has 14 amino acids. Germline CDR1 and CDR2: SNHLY and FYNNEI.

CDR3 in amino acids: CASSSPARRETQYF. J is TRBJ2-5 and V is TRBV7-9; TCRdb designates TRBD1, a call that cannot be tested without DNA. CDR3 length: 14 residues. Germline values: CDR1 SEHNR, CDR2 FQNEAQ (reference sequence).

V usage is TRBV7-9 and J usage is TRBJ2-7; the D call of TRBD2 rests on TCRdb alone, since no DNA is present to check it. Germline CDR1 is SEHNR and CDR2 is FQNEAQ (reference sequence). The CDR3 has 14 residues. The chain's CDR3 is CASSGELPYYEQYF.

The J gene is TRBJ2-4, the V gene TRBV28; TCRdb's D gene call, TRBD1, goes unchecked for lack of DNA. The germline CDR1 and CDR2 sequences are MDHEN and SYDVKM. This CDR3 region has 16 residues. The CDR3 loop is CASSYREGVAKNIQYF.

The chain carries TRBV9 and TRBJ1-6. The CDR3 is 16 residues long. Per germline, CDR1 SGDLS and CDR2 YYNGEE. The CDR3 protein is CASSSGQGSYNSPLHF.

The chain recombines TRBV11-2 with TRBJ2-5; TCRdb's D call, TRBD2, is unchecked because there is no DNA. The germline V gene encodes CDR1 SGHAT and CDR2 FQNNGV. The CDR3 has 13 residues. CDR3 region: CASRTWGEETQYF. Combining the CDR3 with reference TRBV11-2 and TRBJ2-5 gives the whole variable domain EAGVAQSPRYKIIEKRQSVAFWCNPISGHATLYWYQQILGQGPKLLIQFQNNGVVDDSQLPKDRFSAERLKGVDSTLKIQPAKLEDSAVYLCASRTWGEETQYFGPGTRLLVL.

This chain joins TRBV6-1 and TRBJ1-4. CDR1 and CDR2 (germline): MNHNS, SASEGT. CDR3 length: 15 residues. CDR3 sequence: CASRPHGATNEKLFF.

The V call is TRBV12-3 or TRBV12-4, the J call TRBJ2-5; TCRdb outputs TRBD1, but without DNA this stays unchecked. The CDR3 is 14 residues long. CDR3 sequence: CASSFGRGQETQYF.

The chain employs TRBV7-9 and TRBJ2-2; as DNA is missing, the TRBD1 call by TCRdb cannot be tested. The CDR3 has 15 residues. Germline V gene data show CDR1 as SEHNR and CDR2 as FQNEAQ (reference sequence). This CDR3 reads CASSLTLQGTGELFF.

The chain recombines TRBV25-1 with TRBJ2-3; no DNA is available, so the TRBD2 call from TCRdb remains unchecked. Germline V gene sequence: CDR1 MGHDK, CDR2 SYGVNS. The CDR3 spans 13 residues. CDR3 in amino acids: CASSAGVSDTQYF.

This chain joins TRBV29-1 and TRBJ2-1; the D call from TCRdb, TRBD2, cannot be confirmed without DNA. CDR1 SQVTM and CDR2 ANQGSEA come from the germline V gene. This CDR3 comprises 13 residues. The chain's CDR3 is CSVVASAHNEQFF.

The rearrangement links TRBV12-3 or TRBV12-4 to TRBJ2-5; the TCRdb call, TRBD1, lacks DNA for checking. The CDR3 sequence is 16 residues long. The CDR3: CASSEPTGGLGETQYF.

This rearrangement joins TRBV20-1 to TRBJ2-3. Germline V gene data show CDR1 as DFQATT and CDR2 as SNEGSKA (reference sequence). The CDR3 is 14 residues long. The CDR3 spells CSARSRLPADTQYF.

The rearrangement links TRBV12-3 or TRBV12-4 to TRBJ2-1; TCRdb indicates TRBD1, and absent DNA this call remains unverified. This CDR3 spans 16 amino acids. CDR3 amino acids: CASSPGRRVPYNEQFF.

The rearrangement joins TRBV12-3 or TRBV12-4 to TRBJ1-2. The CDR3 extends over 12 amino acids. CDR3 amino acids: CASGTSVQGYTF.